This entry lists 8 T cell receptor beta chains sequenced from one sample in a study of Graves' ophthalmopathy and Graves' hyperthyroidism. The study amplified TCR beta CDR3 regions using RNA transcripts. The authors performed first-round RT-PCR with HTBI primers and then a second-round multiplex PCR. TCRdb re-derived calls from the multiplex PCR reads in MiXCR, one entry per CDR3 protein. The sample carries 500,000 to 700,000 distinct CDR3 sequences, about 35% recorded once. The material sequenced was peripheral blood or thyroid tissue (not recorded which). The receptors shown here come from an adult man with Graves' hyperthyroidism.

The chain links TRBV29-1 to TRBJ1-2, with D possibly TRBD1 on 6 matching bases. Trimming cost V 4 bases and J 5 bases, with 17 bases left between them. This CDR3 comprises 14 residues. The V gene's germline CDR1 is SQVTM and CDR2 ANQGSEA. The CDR3 bases are TGCAGCGTTGTTTTGAGCGGGGGGCAGTATGGCTACACCTTC. Translation gives CSVVLSGGQYGYTF.

This clonotype was counted ten times or more. This chain connects TRBV6-5 to TRBJ1-6; 9 bases align to TRBD1. V dropped 7 bases and J dropped 4; count of bases not matched to a gene: 5. The CDR3 sequence is 15 residues long. Germline-derived CDR1 and CDR2 are MNHEY and SVGAGI. The CDR3 protein is CASNPQGAYNSPLHF. The CDR3 nucleotides are TGTGCCAGCAACCCACAGGGGGCGTATAATTCACCCCTCCACTTT.

V is TRBV7-6 and J is TRBJ2-7, with a possible D match to TRBD1 (6 bases). V dropped 5 bases and J dropped 6 bases, with 17 bases sitting between them. Germline-derived CDR1 and CDR2 are SGHVS and FNYEAQ. The CDR3 loop spans 14 amino acids. The CDR3 spells CASSGGGGSLEQYF. CDR3 nucleotides: TGTGCCAGCAGCGGTGGGGGCGGGTCCCTCGAGCAGTACTTC.

Worth noting for this clonotype: A clone one base away is much larger, so this may be a read error. J is TRBJ2-2 and V is TRBV24-1; no clear D. The CDR3 loop spans 14 amino acids. Deletions cut 2 bases from V and 6 bases from J, with 9 bases between. CDR1 is KGHDR, CDR2 SFDVKD, per germline. DNA for the CDR3: TGTGCCACCAGTGATTATAGATCAGCCGGGGAGCTGTTTTTT. Its translation is CATSDYRSAGELFF.

Turning to this clonotype: One junction end does not reproduce the germline sequence, and a read error may be involved. The chain combines TRBV12-3 or TRBV12-4 with TRBJ2-1; 14 bases line up with TRBD2. The CDR3 extends over 18 amino acids. Here the CDR3 reads CASSQPGLAGVSYNEQSF. The DNA of the CDR3 is TGTGCCAGCAGCCAACCGGGACTAGCGGGAGTTTCCTACAATGAGCAGTCCTTC.

V and J are TRBV7-2 and TRBJ1-1; a possible D gene is TRBD1 (6 bases). The CDR3 runs to 16 residues. V was pared by 8 bases and J by 1 base, with 20 bases between. Looked up from germline, CDR1 is SGHTA and CDR2 is FQGNSA. As DNA, the CDR3 is TGTGCCAGCTCACCACGGTCAGGGGAAACGAACACTGAAGCTTTCTTT. Translated: CASSPRSGETNTEAFF.

As to this clonotype: The final CDR3 position lacks the conserved phenylalanine or tryptophan, pointing to a likely read error. This chain connects TRBV7-9 to TRBJ1-5; D is undetermined. The germline V gene encodes CDR1 SEHNR and CDR2 FQNEAQ (reference sequence). Trimming cost V 1 base and J 6 bases, with 4 bases left between them. The CDR3 consists of 12 residues. Written as DNA, the CDR3 is TGTGCCAGCAGCTTAGAGGGTCAGCCCCAGCATCTT. Amino acid sequence: CASSLEGQPQHL.

The chain is built from TRBV10-3 and TRBJ2-7; 11 bases align to TRBD1. Germline V gene lookup returns CDR1 ENHRY and CDR2 SYGVKD. The CDR3 totals 14 residues. With 10 bases clipped from V and 3 bases from J, the junction kept 8 bases outside the gene matches. This CDR3 is CATRRDRGDYEQYF. In DNA form, the CDR3 reads TGTGCCACCCGCCGGGACAGGGGGGACTACGAGCAGTACTTC.